The present entry profiles one T cell receptor beta chain with its context. Its matching antigen is unknown. The sample belongs to a study of cytomegalovirus exposure and HLA in healthy donors. General observations from the study: Among TCR sequences, most were rare, though some public TCRs appeared in many donors.

The CDR3 loop spans 14 amino acids. Germline lookup yields CDR1 SGHDT and CDR2 YYEEEE. V lost 2 bases to trimming and J lost 2 bases, with 9 bases between them. PCR used 60 Vbeta primers and 13 Jbeta primers. Using immunoSEQ multiplex PCR, the repertoire was profiled, and TCRdb retains in-frame clones only, with some absent. This table has tens of thousands of clones, 80% to 90% appearing once. The sample consisted of PBMCs. The chain links TRBV5-6 to TRBJ2-3, with D possibly TRBD1 on 5 matching bases. The sequence derives from a woman in her thirties in good health and CMV-seronegative. CDR3 sequence (DNA): TGTGCCAGCAGCTTCCGCAGGGCCACAGATACGCAGTATTTT. Its translation is CASSFRRATDTQYF.